A selection of T cell receptor beta chains follows, all from one sample in a study of OX40 agonist ivuxolimab in advanced cancers. The repertoire was sequenced with immunoSEQ multiplex PCR; TCRdb's copy has only in-frame clones and lacks some. This table has some 99,000 clones, roughly 94% appearing once. The sequencing here drew on CD4+ or CD8+ T cells sorted from blood, taken in a trial of the OX40 agonist ivuxolimab. The receptors derive from an adult with an advanced solid tumor such as melanoma, head and neck, liver or kidney cancer. CDR3s include the opening cysteine and the closing phenylalanine or tryptophan. D genes are given only for firm matches. Clone sizes are given selectively: once, few, many, or a class where the clone is expanded.

>once|TRBD1|TRBJ1-2|TRBV19
TGTGCCAGTAGTAGACAGGGGGCGGGATACTATGGCTACACCTTC
CASSRQGAGYYGYTF
>.|TRBD1|TRBJ2-5|TRBV5-1
TGCGCCAGCAGCTCGGGACAGGGGCCCCAAGAGACCCAGTACTTC
CASSSGQGPQETQYF
>.|TRBD1|TRBJ2-1|TRBV10-3
TGTGCCATCAGACCTGACAGGGACTACAATGAGCAGTTCTTC
CAIRPDRDYNEQFF
>.|TRBD2|TRBJ2-7|TRBV5-4
TGTGCCAGCAGCTCCAGGGGGACTAGCGGGAAACCCGAGCAGTACTTC
CASSSRGTSGKPEQYF
>.|.|TRBJ2-7|TRBV21-1
TGTGCCAGCAGCCTCCCCCTACACCCCTCCTACGAGCAGTACTTC
CASSLPLHPSYEQYF
>.|.|TRBJ2-1|TRBV9
TGTGCCAGCAGCGTAGGGGGGAGATTACAGGATGAGCAGTTCTTC
CASSVGGRLQDEQFF
>.|TRBD1|TRBJ2-7|TRBV19
TGTGCCACCCAGGACAGGAACTACGAGCAGTACTTC
CATQDRNYEQYF
>.|.|TRBJ1-4|TRBV7-9
TGTGCCAGCAGCTTAGCGCTTCATCCCGGGACTAATGAAAAACTGTTTTTT
CASSLALHPGTNEKLFF
>.|TRBD2|TRBJ2-1|TRBV28
TGTGCCAGCAGTTGGACTAGCGGGTACAATGAGCAGTTCTTC
CASSWTSGYNEQFF
>.|TRBD1|TRBJ1-1|TRBV7-2
TGTGCCAGCACCCCCAACAGGGGCGGCGGTGAAGCTTTCTTT
CASTPNRGGGEAFF
>.|TRBD1|TRBJ2-7|TRBV28
TGTGCCAGCAGTTTGGCCCCTCACTACAGGGGGCGCGACGAGCAGTACTTC
CASSLAPHYRGRDEQYF
>few|TRBD2|TRBJ2-5|TRBV28
TGTGCCAGCAGTCCCCCAGGTAGCGGGCAAGAGACCCAGTACTTC
CASSPPGSGQETQYF
>.|.|TRBJ1-2|TRBV11-2
TGTGCCAGCAGCTCCATTAAGGGGACCTATGGCTACACCTTC
CASSSIKGTYGYTF
>.|.|TRBJ1-1|TRBV28
TGTGCCAGCAGTGGACCCTACACTGAAGCTTTCTTT
CASSGPYTEAFF
>.|TRBD1|TRBJ1-3|TRBV10-1
TGCGCCAGCAGTTCCGGGACAGGGGAAAGGAACACCATATATTTT
CASSSGTGERNTIYF
>.|TRBD1|TRBJ2-7|TRBV7-8
TGTGCCAGCAGCTTAACCGACAGGGGCTCCCCCCTCTACGAGCAGTACTTC
CASSLTDRGSPLYEQYF
>.|.|TRBJ2-2|TRBV28
TGTGCCAGCAGAGGGACCGGGGAGCTGTTTTTT
CASRGTGELFF
>.|TRBD1|TRBJ2-1|TRBV7-2
TGTGCCAGCAGCTTAGCGGCCGGGACAGGGTCCTACAATGAGCAGTTCTTC
CASSLAAGTGSYNEQFF
>.|.|TRBJ1-1|TRBV19
TGTGCCAGTAGTATCTATGGGTATGCGGGGACTGAAGCTTTCTTT
CASSIYGYAGTEAFF
>.|TRBD1|TRBJ1-1|TRBV6-5
TGTGCCAGCAGTGAAACCCGGGACAGTGAAGCTTTCTTT
CASSETRDSEAFF
>.|.|TRBJ2-3|TRBV7-2
TGTGCCAGCAGCTTAGAAGGGTACATTAGCACAGATACGCAGTATTTT
CASSLEGYISTDTQYF
>.|TRBD1|TRBJ1-6|TRBV5-5
TGTGCCACCCAGGGGGGCCTTGGGGGGTCACCCCTCCACTTT
CATQGGLGGSPLHF
>once|.|TRBJ2-1|TRBV18
TGTGCCAGCTCACAGGGGTTGACAGTCGATGAGCAGTTCTTC
CASSQGLTVDEQFF
>.|.|TRBJ2-7|TRBV27
TGTGCCAGCAGTTTAAAGGGCAGCACCTACGAGCAGTACTTC
CASSLKGSTYEQYF
>few|.|TRBJ1-5|TRBV2
TGTGCCAGCACCTCGAGGGCGGAGGTGGGCAATCAGCCCCAGCATTTT
CASTSRAEVGNQPQHF
>.|.|TRBJ1-2|TRBV9
TGTGCCAGCAGCGTATCAGGGCAGCTAGGGTATGGCTACACCTTC
CASSVSGQLGYGYTF
>.|.|TRBJ1-5|TRBV15
TGTGCCACCAGCAGGGGTCAGGGGCCCCAGCATTTT
CATSRGQGPQHF
>.|.|TRBJ1-2|TRBV5-1
TGCGCCAGCAGCTTTAGCCAGATGGATGGCTACACCTTC
CASSFSQMDGYTF
>medium-sized|TRBD1|TRBJ1-5|TRBV19
TGTGCCAGTAGTACCATTCCAGGGGGCGGTCAGCCCCAGCATTTT
CASSTIPGGGQPQHF
>.|TRBD1|TRBJ2-3|TRBV5-1
TGCGCCAGCAGCTCCGGACAGGGCCGGATGGTTGATACGCAGTATTTT
CASSSGQGRMVDTQYF
>.|.|TRBJ1-2|TRBV12-2
TGTGCAAGTCGCTTAGGAGGTCAGACAAACTATGGCTACACCTTC
CASRLGGQTNYGYTF
>.|TRBD1|TRBJ2-3|TRBV9
TGTGCCAGCAGCGTAGATACAGGGGGTAGGATGTCTAGACAGAATACGCAGTATTTT
CASSVDTGGRMSRQNTQYF
>.|.|TRBJ1-4|TRBV7-2
TGTGCCAGCAGCTTGCATCGATCTACCGAAAAACTGTTTTTT
CASSLHRSTEKLFF
>.|TRBD1|TRBJ2-7|TRBV29-1
TGCAGCGTTGGACAGGGGGCCAACGAGCAGTACTTC
CSVGQGANEQYF
>.|TRBD1|TRBJ1-1|TRBV2
TGTGCCAGCAGGAGGGGACAGTTTGAAGCTTTCTTT
CASRRGQFEAFF
>.|TRBD1|TRBJ1-4|TRBV19
TGTGCCAGTACTAGCAGTCCGGGACAGCGGATTGAAAAACTGTTTTTT
CASTSSPGQRIEKLFF
>.|.|TRBJ1-2|TRBV6-1
TGTGCCAGCATGGAGCGGTCCGACGGTAATGGCTACACCTTC
CASMERSDGNGYTF
>.|.|TRBJ1-2|TRBV21-1
.
CASSKVGGGAGRTYGYTF
>.|.|TRBJ1-6|TRBV18
TGTGCCAGCTCACGGGACGGCTTCTCCTATAATTCACCCCTCCACTTT
CASSRDGFSYNSPLHF
>few|.|TRBJ2-2|TRBV10-3
TGTGCCATCAGTGAGTCGAAAGGCTGGGCAAGCACCGGGGAGCTGTTTTTT
CAISESKGWASTGELFF
>.|.|TRBJ2-3|TRBV11-2
TGTGCCAGCAGCTTTCCGGGCGGCAGGTTCACAGATACGCAGTATTTT
CASSFPGGRFTDTQYF
>.|TRBD1|TRBJ2-7|TRBV6-5
TGTGCCAGCAGTACCACAGGGGAGCTCTACGAGCAGTACTTC
CASSTTGELYEQYF
>.|.|TRBJ2-3|TRBV11-2
TGTGCCAGCAGCTTAGTTTTAGGGTGGGGGGGCGAGACCACAGATACGCAGTATTTT
CASSLVLGWGGETTDTQYF
>once|.|TRBJ2-1|TRBV7-8
TGTGCCAGCAGCTTATACCTGCCAGGGAACAATGAGCAGTTCTTC
CASSLYLPGNNEQFF
>.|.|TRBJ2-7|TRBV9
TGTGCCAGCAGCGTAGCTCCCTCCACTGAGGCCTACGAGCAGTACTTC
CASSVAPSTEAYEQYF
>.|.|TRBJ2-5|TRBV28
TGTGCCAGCAGTTCGGGGACATCTCAAGAGACCCAGTACTTC
CASSSGTSQETQYF
>.|.|TRBJ2-2|TRBV18
TGTGCCAGCTCACAAACAGCGAACACCGGGGAGCTGTTTTTT
CASSQTANTGELFF
>.|TRBD2|TRBJ2-1|TRBV19
TGTGCCAGTAGAAGCCTACTAGCGGACTCTCAGGGGAGCTCCTACAATGAGCAGTTCTTC
CASRSLLADSQGSSYNEQFF
>.|.|TRBJ2-1|TRBV7-2
TGTGCCAGCAGCTCCCGGACAGACAATGAGCAGTTCTTC
CASSSRTDNEQFF
>.|.|TRBJ1-2|TRBV2
TGTGCCAGCAGCCAAGGGGGTTCCTACTATGGCTACACCTTC
CASSQGGSYYGYTF
>.|.|TRBJ2-4|TRBV19
TGTGCCAGTAAGAGGGATCAGGTTAAAAACATTCAGTACTTC
CASKRDQVKNIQYF
>once|TRBD2|TRBJ2-7|TRBV5-4
TGTGCCAGCAGCTTGCGAAGCGGGAGAGCCGACGAGCAGTACTTC
CASSLRSGRADEQYF
>.|TRBD1|TRBJ1-5|TRBV19
TGTGCCAGTAGTCCGGACAGGTATCAGCCCCAGCATTTT
CASSPDRYQPQHF
>.|TRBD1|TRBJ2-2|TRBV7-2
TGTGCCAGCAGCTCGGACAGGTTCGGGGAGCTGTTTTTT
CASSSDRFGELFF
>.|TRBD2|TRBJ2-2|TRBV27
TGTGCCAGCAGTTTATTCGGGAGGGCCTCCGGGGAGCTGTTTTTT
CASSLFGRASGELFF
>.|.|TRBJ2-1|TRBV6-7
TGTGCCAGCAGTTACTTTGAGCGCCATGAGCAGTTCTTC
CASSYFERHEQFF
>.|.|TRBJ1-4|TRBV5-1
TGCGCCAGCAGCGACGGACGAGACTATGAAAAACTGTTTTTT
CASSDGRDYEKLFF
>once|.|TRBJ1-3|TRBV7-9
TGTGCCAGCAGCCCCTGCGGGGTAGAAGGAAACACCATATATTTT
CASSPCGVEGNTIYF
>.|.|TRBJ2-3|TRBV5-6
TGTGCCAGCAGCTCCCCGGGGGACGCGAGGGATACGCAGTATTTT
CASSSPGDARDTQYF